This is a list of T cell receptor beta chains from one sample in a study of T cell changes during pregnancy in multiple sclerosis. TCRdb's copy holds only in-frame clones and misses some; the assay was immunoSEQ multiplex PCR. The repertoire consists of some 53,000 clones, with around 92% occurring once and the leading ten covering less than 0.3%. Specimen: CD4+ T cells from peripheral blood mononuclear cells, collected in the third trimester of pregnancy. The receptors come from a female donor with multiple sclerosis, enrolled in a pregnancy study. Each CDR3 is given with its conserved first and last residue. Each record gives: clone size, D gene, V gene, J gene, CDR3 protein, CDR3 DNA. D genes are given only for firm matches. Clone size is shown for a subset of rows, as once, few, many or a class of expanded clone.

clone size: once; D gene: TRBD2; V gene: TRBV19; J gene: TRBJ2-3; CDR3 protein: CASRTSDSPADTQYF; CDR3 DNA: TGTGCCAGTAGGACTAGCGACAGCCCAGCAGATACGCAGTATTTT
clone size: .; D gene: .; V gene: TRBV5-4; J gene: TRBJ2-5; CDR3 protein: CASSFRMGGGLETQYF; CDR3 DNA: TGTGCCAGCAGCTTTCGTATGGGGGGGGGCCTGGAGACCCAGTACTTC
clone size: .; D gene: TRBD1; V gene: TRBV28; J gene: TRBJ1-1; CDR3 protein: CASSPGDRNTEAFF; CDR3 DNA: TGTGCCAGCAGTCCCGGGGACAGGAACACTGAAGCTTTCTTT
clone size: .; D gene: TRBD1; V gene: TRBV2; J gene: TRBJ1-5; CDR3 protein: CASSEDRGRQPQHF; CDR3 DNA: TGTGCCAGCAGTGAAGACAGGGGCAGACAGCCCCAGCATTTT
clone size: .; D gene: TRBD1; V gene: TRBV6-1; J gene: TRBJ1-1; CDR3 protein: CASSTPTGRGAFF; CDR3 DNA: TGTGCCAGCAGCACACCGACAGGGCGGGGAGCTTTCTTT
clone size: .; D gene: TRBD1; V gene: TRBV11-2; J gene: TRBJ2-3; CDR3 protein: CASSSTGGSDTQYF; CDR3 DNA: TGTGCCAGCAGCTCGACAGGGGGCTCAGATACGCAGTATTTT
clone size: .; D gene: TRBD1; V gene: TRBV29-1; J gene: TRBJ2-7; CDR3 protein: CSVEGQGIYEQYF; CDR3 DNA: TGCAGCGTTGAGGGACAGGGAATTTACGAGCAGTACTTC
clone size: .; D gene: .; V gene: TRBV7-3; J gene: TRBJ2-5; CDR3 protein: CASSLARGAETQYF; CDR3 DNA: TGTGCCAGCAGCTTAGCCCGCGGTGCGGAGACCCAGTACTTC
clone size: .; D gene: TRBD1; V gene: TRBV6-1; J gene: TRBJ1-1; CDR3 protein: CASRKQTGPDTEAFF; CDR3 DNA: TGTGCCAGCCGAAAACAGACAGGGCCCGACACTGAAGCTTTCTTT
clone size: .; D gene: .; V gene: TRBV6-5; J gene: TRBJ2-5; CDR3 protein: CASRVSLAVETQYF; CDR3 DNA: TGTGCCAGCAGGGTTTCCCTGGCGGTAGAGACCCAGTACTTC
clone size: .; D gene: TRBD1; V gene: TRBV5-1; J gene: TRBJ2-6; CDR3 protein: CASSFWVAGQGTSGANVLTF; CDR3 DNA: TGCGCCAGCAGCTTTTGGGTTGCGGGACAGGGGACCTCTGGGGCCAACGTCCTGACTTTC
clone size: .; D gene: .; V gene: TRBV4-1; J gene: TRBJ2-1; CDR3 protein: CASSQVPTRDHYNEQFF; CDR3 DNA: TGCGCCAGCAGCCAAGTCCCAACTCGGGATCACTACAATGAGCAGTTCTTC
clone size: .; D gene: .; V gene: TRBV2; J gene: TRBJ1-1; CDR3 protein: CASSLEATPRGTEAFF; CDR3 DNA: TGTGCCAGCAGTCTAGAGGCGACCCCCCGGGGCACTGAAGCTTTCTTT
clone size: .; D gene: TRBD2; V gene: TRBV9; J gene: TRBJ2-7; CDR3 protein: CASSVGTSVYEQYF; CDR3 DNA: TGTGCCAGCAGCGTAGGGACTAGCGTCTACGAGCAGTACTTC
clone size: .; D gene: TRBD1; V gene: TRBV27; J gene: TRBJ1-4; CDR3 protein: CASSTPGQGTNEKLFF; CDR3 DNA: TGTGCCAGCAGCACCCCGGGACAGGGTACTAATGAAAAACTGTTTTTT
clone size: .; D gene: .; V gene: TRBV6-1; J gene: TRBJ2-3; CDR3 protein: CASSGERDSDTQYF; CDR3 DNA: TGTGCCAGCAGTGGCGAGAGGGACTCAGATACGCAGTATTTT